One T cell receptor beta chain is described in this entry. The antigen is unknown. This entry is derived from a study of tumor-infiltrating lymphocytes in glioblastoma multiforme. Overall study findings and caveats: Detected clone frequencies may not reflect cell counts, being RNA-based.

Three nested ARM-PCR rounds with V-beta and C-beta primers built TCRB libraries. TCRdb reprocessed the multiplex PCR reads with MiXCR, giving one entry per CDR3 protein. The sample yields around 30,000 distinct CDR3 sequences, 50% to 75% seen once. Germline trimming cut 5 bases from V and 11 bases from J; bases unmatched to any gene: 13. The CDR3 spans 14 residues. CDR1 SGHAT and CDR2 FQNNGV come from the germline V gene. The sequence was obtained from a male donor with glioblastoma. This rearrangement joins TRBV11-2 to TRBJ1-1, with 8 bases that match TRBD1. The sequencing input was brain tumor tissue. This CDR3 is CASSRNNRGSSAFF. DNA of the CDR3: TGTGCCAGCAGCCGGAACAACAGGGGGAGTTCTGCTTTCTTT.